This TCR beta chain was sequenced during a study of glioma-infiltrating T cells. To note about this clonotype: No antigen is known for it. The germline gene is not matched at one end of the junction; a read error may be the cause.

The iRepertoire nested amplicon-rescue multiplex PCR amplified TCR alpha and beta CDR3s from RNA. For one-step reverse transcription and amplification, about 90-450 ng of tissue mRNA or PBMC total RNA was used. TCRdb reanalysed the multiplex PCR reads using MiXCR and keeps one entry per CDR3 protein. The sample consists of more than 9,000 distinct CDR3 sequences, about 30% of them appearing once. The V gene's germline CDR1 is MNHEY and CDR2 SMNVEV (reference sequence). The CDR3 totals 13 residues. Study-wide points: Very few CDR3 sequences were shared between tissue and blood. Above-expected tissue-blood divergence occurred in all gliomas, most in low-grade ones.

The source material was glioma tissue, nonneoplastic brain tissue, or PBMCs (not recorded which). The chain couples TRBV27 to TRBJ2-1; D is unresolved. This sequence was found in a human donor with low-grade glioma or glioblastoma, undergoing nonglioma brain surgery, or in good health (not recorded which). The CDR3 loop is CACSFNFYNEQFF. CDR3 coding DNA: TGTGCCTGCAGTTTTAATTTCTACAATGAGCAGTTCTTC.